This T cell receptor beta chain derives from a study of blood T cell repertoires in COVID-19. Across the whole study: Samples came from the United States, Italy and Spain, spanning acute and convalescent COVID-19. The analysed material was cDNA or gDNA that came from T cells, B-cell-depleted T cells, or PBMCs.

Original data processing: By means of reference gene primer amplification, nucleated cell counts were estimated. TCRdb keeps only in-frame clones here, not all; method: immunoSEQ multiplex PCR. That table is the source of V, J and clone size, and D and trimming were worked out from the DNA. The data contain 350,000 or so clones, 88% of them singletons. The CDR3 spans 12 residues. V lost 7 bases and J lost 8, with 14 bases in between. Cohorts were determined from participant-reported clinical history. This clonotype originated in a woman aged 30 to 39 who had been exposed to COVID-19. The V and J genes are TRBV12-3 or TRBV12-4 and TRBJ1-2; a possible D gene is TRBD1 (6 bases). Sequencing was carried out using PBMCs or T cells enriched from blood (not recorded which). CDR3 bases: TGTGCCAGCATGAGGGGGTCAGGCGGCTACACCTTC. The encoded protein is CASMRGSGGYTF.